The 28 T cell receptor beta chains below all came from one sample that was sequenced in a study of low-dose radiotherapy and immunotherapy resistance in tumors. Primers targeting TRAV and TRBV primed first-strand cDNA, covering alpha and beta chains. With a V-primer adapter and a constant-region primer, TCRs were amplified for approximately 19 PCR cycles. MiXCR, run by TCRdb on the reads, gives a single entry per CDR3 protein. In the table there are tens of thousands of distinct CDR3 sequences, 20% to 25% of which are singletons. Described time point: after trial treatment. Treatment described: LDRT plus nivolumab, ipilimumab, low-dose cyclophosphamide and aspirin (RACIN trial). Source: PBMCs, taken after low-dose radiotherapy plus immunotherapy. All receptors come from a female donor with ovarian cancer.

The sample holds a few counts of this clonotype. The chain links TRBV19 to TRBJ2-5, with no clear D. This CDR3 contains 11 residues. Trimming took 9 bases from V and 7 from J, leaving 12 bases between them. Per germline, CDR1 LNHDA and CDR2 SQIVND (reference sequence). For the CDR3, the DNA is TGTGCCAGCAGAGCGATTGGGACCCAGTACTTC. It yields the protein CASRAIGTQYF.

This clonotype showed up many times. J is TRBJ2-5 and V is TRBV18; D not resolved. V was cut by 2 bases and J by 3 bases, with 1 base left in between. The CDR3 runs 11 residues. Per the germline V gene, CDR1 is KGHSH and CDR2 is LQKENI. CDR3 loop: CASSPKETQYF. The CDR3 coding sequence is TGTGCCAGCTCACCAAAAGAGACCCAGTACTTC.

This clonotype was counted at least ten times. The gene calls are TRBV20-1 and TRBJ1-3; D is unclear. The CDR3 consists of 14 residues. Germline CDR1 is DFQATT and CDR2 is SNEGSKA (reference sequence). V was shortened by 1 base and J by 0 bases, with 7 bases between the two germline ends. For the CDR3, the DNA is TGCAGTGCTAGAGCAGGAGACTCTGGAAACACCATATATTTT. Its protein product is CSARAGDSGNTIYF.

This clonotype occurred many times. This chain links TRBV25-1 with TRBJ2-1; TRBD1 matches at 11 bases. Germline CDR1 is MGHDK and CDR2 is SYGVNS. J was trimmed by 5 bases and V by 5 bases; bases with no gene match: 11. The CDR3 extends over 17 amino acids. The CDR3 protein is CASSNVPGQGEDNEQFF. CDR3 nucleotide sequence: TGTGCCAGCAGTAACGTCCCGGGACAGGGGGAGGACAATGAGCAGTTCTTC.

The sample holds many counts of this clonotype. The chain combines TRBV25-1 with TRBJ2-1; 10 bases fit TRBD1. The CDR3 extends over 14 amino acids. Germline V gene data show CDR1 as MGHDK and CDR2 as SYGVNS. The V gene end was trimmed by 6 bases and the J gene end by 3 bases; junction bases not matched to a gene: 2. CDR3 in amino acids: CASRGTGDYNEQFF. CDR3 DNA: TGTGCCAGCAGGGGGACAGGGGACTACAATGAGCAGTTCTTC.

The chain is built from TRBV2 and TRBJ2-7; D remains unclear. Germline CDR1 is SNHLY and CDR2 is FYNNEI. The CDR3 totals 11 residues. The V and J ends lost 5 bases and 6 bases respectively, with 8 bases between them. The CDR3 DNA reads TGTGCCAGCAGTAGCTCGTTCGAGCAGTACTTC. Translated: CASSSSFEQYF.

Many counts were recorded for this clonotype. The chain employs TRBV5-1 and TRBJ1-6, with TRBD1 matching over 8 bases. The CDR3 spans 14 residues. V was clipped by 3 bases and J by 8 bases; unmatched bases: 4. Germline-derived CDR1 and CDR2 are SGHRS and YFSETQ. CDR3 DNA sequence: TGCGCCAGCAGCTCGGGACAGGACTATTCACCCCTCCACTTT. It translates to CASSSGQDYSPLHF.

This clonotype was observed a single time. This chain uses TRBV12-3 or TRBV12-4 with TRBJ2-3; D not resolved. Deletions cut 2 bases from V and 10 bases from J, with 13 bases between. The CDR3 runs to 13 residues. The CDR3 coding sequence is TGTGCCAGCAGTTTATCGGTGGCACACGCGCAGTATTTT. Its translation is CASSLSVAHAQYF.

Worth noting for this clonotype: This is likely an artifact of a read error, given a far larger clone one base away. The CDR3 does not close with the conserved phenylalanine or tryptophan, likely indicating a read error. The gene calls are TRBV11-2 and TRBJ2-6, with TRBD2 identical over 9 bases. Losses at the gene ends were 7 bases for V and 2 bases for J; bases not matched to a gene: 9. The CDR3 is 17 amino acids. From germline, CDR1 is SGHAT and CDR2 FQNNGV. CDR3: CASKTSGFLPGANVLTS. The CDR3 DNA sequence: TGTGCCAGCAAAACTAGCGGGTTCCTCCCTGGGGCCAACGTCCTGACTTCC.

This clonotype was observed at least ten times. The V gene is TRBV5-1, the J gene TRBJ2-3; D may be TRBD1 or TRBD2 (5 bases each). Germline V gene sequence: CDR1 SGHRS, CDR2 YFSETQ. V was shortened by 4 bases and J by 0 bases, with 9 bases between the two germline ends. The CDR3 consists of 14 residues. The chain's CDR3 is CASSPGPSTDTQYF. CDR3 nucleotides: TGCGCCAGCAGCCCGGGGCCGAGCACAGATACGCAGTATTTT.

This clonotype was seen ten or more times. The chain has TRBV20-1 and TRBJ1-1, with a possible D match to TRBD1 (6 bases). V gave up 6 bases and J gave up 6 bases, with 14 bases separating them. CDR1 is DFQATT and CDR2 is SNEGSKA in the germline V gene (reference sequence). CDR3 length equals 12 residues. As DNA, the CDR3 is TGCAGTGCCCTAACAGGGCTCCCTGAAGCTTTCTTT. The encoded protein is CSALTGLPEAFF.

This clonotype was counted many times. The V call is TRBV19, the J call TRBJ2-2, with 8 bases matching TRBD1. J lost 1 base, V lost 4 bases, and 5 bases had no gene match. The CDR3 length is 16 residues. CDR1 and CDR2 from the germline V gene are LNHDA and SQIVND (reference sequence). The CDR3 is CASSRRTGLNTGELFF. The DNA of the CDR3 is TGTGCCAGTAGTAGACGGACAGGGCTGAACACCGGGGAGCTGTTTTTT.

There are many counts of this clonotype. The CDR3 here is CASMGRGLYGYTF. Written as DNA, the CDR3 is TGTGCCAGCATGGGCAGGGGGTTATATGGCTACACCTTC. The V gene is TRBV6-2 or TRBV6-3, the J gene TRBJ1-2; 7 bases fit TRBD1. CDR3 length: 13 amino acids. V gave up 7 bases and J gave up 5 bases; unmatched junction bases: 7. CDR1 and CDR2 (germline): MNHEY, SVGEGT.

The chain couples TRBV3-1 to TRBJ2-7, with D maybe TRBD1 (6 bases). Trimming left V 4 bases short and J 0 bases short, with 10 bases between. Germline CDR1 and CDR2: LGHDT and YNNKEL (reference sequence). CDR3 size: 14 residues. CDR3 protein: CASSLWGPSYEQYF. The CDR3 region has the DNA TGTGCCAGCAGCCTTTGGGGGCCCTCCTACGAGCAGTACTTC.

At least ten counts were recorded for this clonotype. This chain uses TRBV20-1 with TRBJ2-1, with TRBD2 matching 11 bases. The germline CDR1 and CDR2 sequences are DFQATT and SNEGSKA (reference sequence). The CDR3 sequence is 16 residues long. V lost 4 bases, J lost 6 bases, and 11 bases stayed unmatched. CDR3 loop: CSATPLGLAGGNEQFF. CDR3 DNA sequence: TGCAGTGCTACCCCCCTGGGGCTAGCGGGGGGCAATGAGCAGTTCTTC.

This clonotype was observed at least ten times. CDR3 bases: TGCGCCAGCAGCCGCCGGACAGGGGGCAACACCGGGGAGCTGTTTTTT. It yields the protein CASSRRTGGNTGELFF. J is TRBJ2-2 and V is TRBV4-1; 11 bases are shared with TRBD1. V was clipped by 4 bases and J by 2 bases; unmatched bases: 3. This CDR3 has 16 amino acids. The germline V gene encodes CDR1 MGHRA and CDR2 YSYEKL.

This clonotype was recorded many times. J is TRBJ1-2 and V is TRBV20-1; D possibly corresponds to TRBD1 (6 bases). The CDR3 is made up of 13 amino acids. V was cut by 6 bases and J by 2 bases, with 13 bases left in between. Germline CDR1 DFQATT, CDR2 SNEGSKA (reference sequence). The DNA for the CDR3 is TGCAGTGCCGCCTTACAGGGCAACTATGGCTACACCTTC. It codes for CSAALQGNYGYTF.

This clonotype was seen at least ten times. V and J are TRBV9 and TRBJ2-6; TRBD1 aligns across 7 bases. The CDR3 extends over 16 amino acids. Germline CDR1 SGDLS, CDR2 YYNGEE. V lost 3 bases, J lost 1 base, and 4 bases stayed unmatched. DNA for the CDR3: TGTGCCAGCAGCGCAACGACAGGGTCTGGGGCCAACGTCCTGACTTTC. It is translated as CASSATTGSGANVLTF.

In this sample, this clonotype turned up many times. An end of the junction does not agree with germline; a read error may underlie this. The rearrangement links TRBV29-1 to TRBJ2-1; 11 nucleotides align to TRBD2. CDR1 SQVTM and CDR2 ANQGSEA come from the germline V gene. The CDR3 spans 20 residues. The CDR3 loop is CSVEALQGALETSGNNEQFF. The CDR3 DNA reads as TGCAGCGTCGAAGCCTTACAGGGGGCTTTAGAGACTAGCGGGAACAATGAGCAGTTCTTC.

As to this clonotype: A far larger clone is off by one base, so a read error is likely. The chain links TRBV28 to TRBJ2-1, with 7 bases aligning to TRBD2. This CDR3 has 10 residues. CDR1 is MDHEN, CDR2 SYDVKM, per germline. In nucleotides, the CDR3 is TGTTCTAGCGGCTCCTACGAGCAGTTCTTC. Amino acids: CSSGSYEQFF.

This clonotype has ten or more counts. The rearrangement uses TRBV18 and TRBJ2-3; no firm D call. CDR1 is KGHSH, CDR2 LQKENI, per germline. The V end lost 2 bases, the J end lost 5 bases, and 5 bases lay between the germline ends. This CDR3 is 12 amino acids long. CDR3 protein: CASSPGVDTQYF. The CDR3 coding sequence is TGTGCCAGCTCACCAGGGGTAGATACGCAGTATTTT.

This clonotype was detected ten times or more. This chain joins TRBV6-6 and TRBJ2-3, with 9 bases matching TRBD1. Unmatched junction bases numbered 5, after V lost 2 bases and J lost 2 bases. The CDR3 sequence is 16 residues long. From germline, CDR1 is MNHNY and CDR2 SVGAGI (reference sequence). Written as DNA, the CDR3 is TGTGCCAGCAGTTACGGTGGACAGGGGAACACAGATACGCAGTATTTT. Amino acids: CASSYGGQGNTDTQYF.

CDR3 protein: CASSDPKETQYF. DNA for the CDR3: TGTGCCAGCAGTGACCCTAAAGAGACCCAGTACTTC. V gene TRBV6-6 combines with J gene TRBJ2-5; D remains ambiguous. In germline, CDR1 is MNHNY, CDR2 SVGAGI (reference sequence). The CDR3 is 12 residues long. Deletions cut 5 bases from V and 3 bases from J, with 7 bases between.

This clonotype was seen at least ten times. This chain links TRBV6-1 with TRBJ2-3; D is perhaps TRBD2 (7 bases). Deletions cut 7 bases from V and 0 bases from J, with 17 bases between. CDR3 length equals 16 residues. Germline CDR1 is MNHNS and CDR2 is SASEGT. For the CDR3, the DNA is TGTGCCAGCATATTTACGGGGGGCTACAGCACAGATACGCAGTATTTT. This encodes CASIFTGGYSTDTQYF.

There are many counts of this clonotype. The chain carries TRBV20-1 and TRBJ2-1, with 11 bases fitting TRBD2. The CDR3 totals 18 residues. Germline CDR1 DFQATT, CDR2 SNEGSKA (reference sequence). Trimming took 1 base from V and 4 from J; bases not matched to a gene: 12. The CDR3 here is CSARAVGGRLAGYNEQFF. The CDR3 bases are TGCAGTGCTAGAGCGGTGGGCGGAAGACTAGCGGGGTACAATGAGCAGTTCTTC.

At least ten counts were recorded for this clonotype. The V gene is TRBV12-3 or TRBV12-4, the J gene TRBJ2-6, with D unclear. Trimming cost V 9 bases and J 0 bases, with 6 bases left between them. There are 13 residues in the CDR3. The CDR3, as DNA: TGTGCCAGTGCGGTCTCTGGGGCCAACGTCCTGACTTTC. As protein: CASAVSGANVLTF.

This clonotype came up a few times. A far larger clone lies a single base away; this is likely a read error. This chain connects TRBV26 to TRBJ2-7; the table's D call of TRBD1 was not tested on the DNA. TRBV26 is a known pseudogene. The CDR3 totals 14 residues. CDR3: CASSRTRGPSEQYF. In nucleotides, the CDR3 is TGTGCCAGCAGCCGCACCCGGGGACCAAGCGAGCAGTACTTC.

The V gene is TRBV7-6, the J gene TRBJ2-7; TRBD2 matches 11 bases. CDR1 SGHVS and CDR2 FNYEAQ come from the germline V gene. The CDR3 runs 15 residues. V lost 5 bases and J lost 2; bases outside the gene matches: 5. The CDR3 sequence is CASSKGTSGAYEQYF. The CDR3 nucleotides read TGTGCCAGCAGCAAAGGGACTAGCGGCGCCTACGAGCAGTACTTC.